This T cell receptor beta chain appears in the sequencing data of a study of PD-1 blockade in classical Hodgkin lymphoma. Findings and caveats of the study: Why repertoires differed is undefined; disease activity or prior therapy possibly contributed.

This CDR3 contains 16 residues. Trimming cost V 2 bases and J 6 bases; bases outside gene matches: 9. The germline CDR1 and CDR2 sequences are SNHLY and FYNNEI. Each of the patients experienced relapse following autologous stem cell transplantation, and their brentuximab vedotin exposure differed. Here immunoSEQ multiplex PCR was the method, and the copy in TCRdb shows in-frame clones only, minus some. Here the sample spans 14,000 or so clones, 83% being singletons. As concerns this clone: Antigen specificity is unknown.

This rearrangement joins TRBV2 to TRBJ1-5; 8 bases match TRBD1. The receptor comes from a human donor with classical Hodgkin lymphoma. The source material was peripheral blood mononuclear cells (PBMCs), sampled at baseline. CDR3: CASSEYGQGAVQPQHF. In DNA, the CDR3 is TGTGCCAGCAGTGAATACGGGCAGGGGGCGGTTCAGCCCCAGCATTTT. The whole variable domain, filled in from reference TRBV2 and TRBJ1-5, reads EPEVTQTPSHQVTQMGQEVILRCVPISNHLYFYWYRQILGQKVEFLVSFYNNEISEKSEIFDDQFSVERPDGSNFTLKIRSTKLEDSAMYFCASSEYGQGAVQPQHFGDGTRLSIL.